This TCR beta chain came from a study of beta chain features in type 1 diabetes. Expressed TCRB transcripts were sequenced after all isolated RNA was converted to cDNA. Measured with immunoSEQ multiplex PCR; TCRdb has only the in-frame clones, and not every one. The sample lists nearly 350,000 clones, roughly 9% seen once, with more than 0.8% in the top ten. CDR1 and CDR2 (germline): LNHNV, YYDKDF (reference sequence). The CDR3 covers 13 residues. V lost 4 bases to trimming and J lost 7 bases, with 12 bases between them. Overall study findings and caveats: Type 1 diabetes patients showed a moderate but significant shortening of TCRB CDR3s in all four CD4+ subsets.

This clone was found a few times. The antigen remains undetermined. The specimen was central memory CD4+ T cells from blood. The sequence was collected from a man aged 25 to 40 with type 1 diabetes. This rearrangement joins TRBV15 to TRBJ2-3; D is ambiguous. The CDR3 here is CATSTSGVHTQYF. Written as DNA, the CDR3 is TGTGCCACCAGCACGTCCGGAGTGCATACGCAGTATTTT.